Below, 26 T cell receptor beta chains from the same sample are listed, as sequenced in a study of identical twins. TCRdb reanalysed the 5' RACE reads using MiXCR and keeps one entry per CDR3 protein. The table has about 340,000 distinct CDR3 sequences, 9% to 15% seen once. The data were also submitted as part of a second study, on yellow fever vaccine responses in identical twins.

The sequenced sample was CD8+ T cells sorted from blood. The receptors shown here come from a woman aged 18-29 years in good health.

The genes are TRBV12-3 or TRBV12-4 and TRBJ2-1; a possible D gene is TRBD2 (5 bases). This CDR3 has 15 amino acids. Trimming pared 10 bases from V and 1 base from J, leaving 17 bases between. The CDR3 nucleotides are TGTGCCACCTCGGCCAGCGGAGGATCCTACAATGAGCAGTTCTTC. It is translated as CATSASGGSYNEQFF.

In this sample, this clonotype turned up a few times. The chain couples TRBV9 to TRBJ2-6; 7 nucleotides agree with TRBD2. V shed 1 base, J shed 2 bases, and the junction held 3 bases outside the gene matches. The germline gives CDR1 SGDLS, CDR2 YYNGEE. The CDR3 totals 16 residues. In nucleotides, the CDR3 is TGTGCCAGCAGCGTAAAACGGGAGGCTGGGGCCAACGTCCTGACTTTC. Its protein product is CASSVKREAGANVLTF.

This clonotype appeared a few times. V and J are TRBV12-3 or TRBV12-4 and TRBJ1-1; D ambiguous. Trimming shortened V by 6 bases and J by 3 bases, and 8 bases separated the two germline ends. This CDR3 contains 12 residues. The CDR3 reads CASSREDTEAFF. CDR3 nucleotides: TGTGCCAGCAGCCGTGAGGACACTGAAGCTTTCTTT.

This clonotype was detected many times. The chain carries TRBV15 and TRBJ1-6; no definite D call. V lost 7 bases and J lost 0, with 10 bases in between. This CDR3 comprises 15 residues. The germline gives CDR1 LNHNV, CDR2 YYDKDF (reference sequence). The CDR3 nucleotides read TGTGCCACCAAGAACAGCGGCTCCTATAATTCACCCCTCCACTTT. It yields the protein CATKNSGSYNSPLHF.

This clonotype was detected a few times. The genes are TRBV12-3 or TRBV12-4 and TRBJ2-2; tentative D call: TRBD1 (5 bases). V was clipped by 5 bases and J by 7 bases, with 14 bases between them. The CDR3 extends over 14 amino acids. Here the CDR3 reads CASSSPGMNGELFF. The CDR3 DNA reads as TGTGCCAGCAGTAGCCCAGGGATGAACGGGGAGCTGTTTTTT.

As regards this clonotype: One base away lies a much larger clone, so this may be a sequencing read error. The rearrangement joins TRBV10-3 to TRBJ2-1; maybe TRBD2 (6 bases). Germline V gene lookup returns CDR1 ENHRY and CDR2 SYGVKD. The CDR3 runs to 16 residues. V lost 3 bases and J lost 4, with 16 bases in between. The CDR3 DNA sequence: TGTGCCATCAGTGACCACGGGCAGGGACTGTACAATGAGCAGTTCTTC. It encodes CAISDHGQGLYNEQFF.

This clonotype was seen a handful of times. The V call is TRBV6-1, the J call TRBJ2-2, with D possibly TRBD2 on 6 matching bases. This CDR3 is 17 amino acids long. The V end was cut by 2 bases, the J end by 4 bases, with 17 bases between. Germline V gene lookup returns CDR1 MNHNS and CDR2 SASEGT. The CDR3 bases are TGTGCCAGCAGTGAACTATCCGGGACTCCCGCCACCGGGGAGCTGTTTTTT. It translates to CASSELSGTPATGELFF.

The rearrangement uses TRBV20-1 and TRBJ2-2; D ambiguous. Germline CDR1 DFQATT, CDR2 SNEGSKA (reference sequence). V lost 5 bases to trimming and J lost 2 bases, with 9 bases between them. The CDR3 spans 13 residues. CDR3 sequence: CSAETDNTGELFF. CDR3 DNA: TGCAGTGCTGAGACTGACAACACCGGGGAGCTGTTTTTT.

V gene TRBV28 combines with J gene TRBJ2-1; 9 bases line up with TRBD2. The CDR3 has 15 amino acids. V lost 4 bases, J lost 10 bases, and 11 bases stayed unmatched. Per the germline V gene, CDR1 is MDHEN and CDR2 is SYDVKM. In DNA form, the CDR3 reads TGTGCCAGCAGTTCCCCACTAGCGGGTCGCCGGGAGCAGTTCTTC. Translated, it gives CASSSPLAGRREQFF.

DNA of the CDR3: TGTGCCAGCAGCCCACCCCTCAGCGGGATGAATGAGCAGTTCTTC. Amino acid sequence: CASSPPLSGMNEQFF. The chain joins TRBV7-8 to TRBJ2-1; TRBD2 aligns across 7 bases. This CDR3 comprises 15 residues. Germline-derived CDR1 and CDR2 are SGHVS and FQNEAQ. V lost 5 bases, J lost 7 bases, and 11 bases stayed unmatched.

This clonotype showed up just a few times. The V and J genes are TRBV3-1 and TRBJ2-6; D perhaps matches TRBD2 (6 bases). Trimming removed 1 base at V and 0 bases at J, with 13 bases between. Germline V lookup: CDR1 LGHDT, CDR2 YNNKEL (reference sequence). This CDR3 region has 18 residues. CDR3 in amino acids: CASSQASERTSGANVLTF. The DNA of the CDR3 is TGTGCCAGCAGCCAAGCTAGCGAGCGAACCTCTGGGGCCAACGTCCTGACTTTC.

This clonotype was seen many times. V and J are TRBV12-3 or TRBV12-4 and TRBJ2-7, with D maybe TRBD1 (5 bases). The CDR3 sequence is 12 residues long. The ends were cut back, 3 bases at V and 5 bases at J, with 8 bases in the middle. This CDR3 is CASSFEGDEQYF. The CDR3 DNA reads TGTGCCAGCAGTTTTGAAGGGGACGAGCAGTACTTC.

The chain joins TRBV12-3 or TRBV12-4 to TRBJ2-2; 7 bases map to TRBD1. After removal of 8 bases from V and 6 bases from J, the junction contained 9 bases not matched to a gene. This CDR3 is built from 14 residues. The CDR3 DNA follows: TGTGCCAGCGGATTCCAAGGGACAGCCGGGGAGCTGTTTTTT. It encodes CASGFQGTAGELFF.

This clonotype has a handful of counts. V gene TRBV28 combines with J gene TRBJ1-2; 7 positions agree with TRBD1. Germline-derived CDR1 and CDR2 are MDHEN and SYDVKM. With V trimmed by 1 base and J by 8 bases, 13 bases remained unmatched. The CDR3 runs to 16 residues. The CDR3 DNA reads TGTGCCAGCAGTTTATATTGGGACAGCCGGATGGAGGGCTACACCTTC. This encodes CASSLYWDSRMEGYTF.

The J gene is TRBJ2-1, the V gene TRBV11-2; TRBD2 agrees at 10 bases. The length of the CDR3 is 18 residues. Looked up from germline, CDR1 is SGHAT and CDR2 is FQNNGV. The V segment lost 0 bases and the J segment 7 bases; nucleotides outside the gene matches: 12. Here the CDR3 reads CASSLETYLAGARNEQFF. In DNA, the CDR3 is TGTGCCAGCAGCTTAGAGACTTACCTAGCGGGAGCAAGAAATGAGCAGTTCTTC.

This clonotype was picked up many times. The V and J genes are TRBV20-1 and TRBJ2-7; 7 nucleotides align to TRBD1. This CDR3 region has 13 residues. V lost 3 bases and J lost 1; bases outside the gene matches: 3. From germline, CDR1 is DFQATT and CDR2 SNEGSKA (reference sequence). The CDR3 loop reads CSASWTGSYEQYF. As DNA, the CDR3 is TGCAGTGCTAGCTGGACAGGATCCTACGAGCAGTACTTC.

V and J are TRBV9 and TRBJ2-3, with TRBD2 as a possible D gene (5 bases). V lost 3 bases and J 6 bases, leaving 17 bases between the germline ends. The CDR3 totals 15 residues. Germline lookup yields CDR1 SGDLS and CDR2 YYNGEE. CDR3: CASSAVGEPGDTQYF. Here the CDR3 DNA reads TGTGCCAGCAGCGCGGTAGGAGAGCCGGGGGATACGCAGTATTTT. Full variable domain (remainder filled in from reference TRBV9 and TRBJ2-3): DSGVTQTPKHLITATGQRVTLRCSPRSGDLSVYWYQQSLDQGLQFLIQYYNGEERAKGNILERFSAQQFPDLHSELNLSSLELGDSALYFCASSAVGEPGDTQYFGPGTRLTVL.

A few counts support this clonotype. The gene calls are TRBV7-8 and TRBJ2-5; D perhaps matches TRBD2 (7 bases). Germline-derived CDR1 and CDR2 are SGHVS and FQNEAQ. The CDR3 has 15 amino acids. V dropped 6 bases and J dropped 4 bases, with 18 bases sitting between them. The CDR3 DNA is TGTGCCAGCAGGACGTTAGGGGGGGCTTTAGAGACCCAGTACTTC. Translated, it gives CASRTLGGALETQYF.

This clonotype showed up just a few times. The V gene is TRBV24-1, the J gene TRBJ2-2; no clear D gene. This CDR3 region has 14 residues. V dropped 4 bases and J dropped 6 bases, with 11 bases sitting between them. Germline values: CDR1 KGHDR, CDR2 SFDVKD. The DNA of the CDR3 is TGTGCCACCAGTGAGGGTCATGGATCCGGGGAGCTGTTTTTT. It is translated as CATSEGHGSGELFF.

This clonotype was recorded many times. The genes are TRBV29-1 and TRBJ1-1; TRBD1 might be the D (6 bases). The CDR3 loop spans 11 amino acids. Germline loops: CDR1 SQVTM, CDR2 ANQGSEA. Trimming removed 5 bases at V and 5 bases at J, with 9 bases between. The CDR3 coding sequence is TGCAGCGTTCCCAGGGGAACTGAAGCTTTCTTT. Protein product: CSVPRGTEAFF.

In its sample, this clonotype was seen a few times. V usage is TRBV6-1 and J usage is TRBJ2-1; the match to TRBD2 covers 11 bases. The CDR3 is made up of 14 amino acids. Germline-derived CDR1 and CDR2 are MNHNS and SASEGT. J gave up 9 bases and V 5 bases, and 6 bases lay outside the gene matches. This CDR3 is CASSRETSGIEQFF. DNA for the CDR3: TGTGCCAGCAGTAGAGAGACTAGCGGGATTGAGCAGTTCTTC.

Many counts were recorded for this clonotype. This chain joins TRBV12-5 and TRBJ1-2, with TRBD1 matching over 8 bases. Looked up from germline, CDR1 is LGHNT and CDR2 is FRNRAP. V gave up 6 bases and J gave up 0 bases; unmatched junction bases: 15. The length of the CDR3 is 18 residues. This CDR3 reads CASGPDRARGLPNYGYTF. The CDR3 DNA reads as TGTGCTAGTGGCCCGGACAGGGCTCGAGGGCTCCCTAACTATGGCTACACCTTC.

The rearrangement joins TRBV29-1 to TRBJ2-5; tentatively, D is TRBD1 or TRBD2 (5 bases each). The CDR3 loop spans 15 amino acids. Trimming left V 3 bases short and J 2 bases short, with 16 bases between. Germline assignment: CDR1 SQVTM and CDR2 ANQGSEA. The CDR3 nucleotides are TGCAGCGTTGAGGGGGAAACAGGAATACAAGAGACCCAGTACTTC. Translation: CSVEGETGIQETQYF.

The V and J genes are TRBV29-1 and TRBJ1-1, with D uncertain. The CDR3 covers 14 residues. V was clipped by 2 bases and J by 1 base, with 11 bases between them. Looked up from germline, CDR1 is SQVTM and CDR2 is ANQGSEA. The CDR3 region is CSVERSVTNTEAFF. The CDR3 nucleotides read TGCAGCGTTGAAAGATCGGTTACGAACACTGAAGCTTTCTTT.

CDR3 DNA sequence: TGTGCCAGCAGTTACTCTCGCGGGCATATGAACACTGAAGCTTTCTTT. This sequence encodes CASSYSRGHMNTEAFF. V is TRBV6-5 and J is TRBJ1-1; D unclear. This CDR3 spans 16 amino acids. The ends were cut back, 0 bases at V and 0 bases at J, with 11 bases in the middle. Germline V gene lookup returns CDR1 MNHEY and CDR2 SVGAGI.

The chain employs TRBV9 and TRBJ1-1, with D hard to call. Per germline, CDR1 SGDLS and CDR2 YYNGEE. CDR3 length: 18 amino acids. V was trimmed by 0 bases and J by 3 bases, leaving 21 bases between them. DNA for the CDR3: TGTGCCAGCAGCGTAGCAGGATGGAAGGACGGAGCGGACACTGAAGCTTTCTTT. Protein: CASSVAGWKDGADTEAFF.